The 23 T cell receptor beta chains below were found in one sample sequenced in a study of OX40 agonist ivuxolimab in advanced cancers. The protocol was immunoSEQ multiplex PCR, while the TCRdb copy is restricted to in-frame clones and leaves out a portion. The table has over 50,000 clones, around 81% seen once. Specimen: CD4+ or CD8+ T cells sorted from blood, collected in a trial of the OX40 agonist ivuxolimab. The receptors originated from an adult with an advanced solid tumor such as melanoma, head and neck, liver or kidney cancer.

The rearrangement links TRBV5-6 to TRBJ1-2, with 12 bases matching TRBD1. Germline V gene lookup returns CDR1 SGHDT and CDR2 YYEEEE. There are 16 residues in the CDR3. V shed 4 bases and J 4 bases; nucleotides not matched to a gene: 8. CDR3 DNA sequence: TGTGCCAGCAGCGCGGGACAGGGGGCGGTAAGCTATGGCTACACCTTC. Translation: CASSAGQGAVSYGYTF.

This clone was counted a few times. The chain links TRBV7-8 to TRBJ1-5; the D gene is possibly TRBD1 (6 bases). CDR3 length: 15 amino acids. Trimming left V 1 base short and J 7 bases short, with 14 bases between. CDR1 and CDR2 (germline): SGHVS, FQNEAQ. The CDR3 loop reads CASSLGGGRNQPQHF. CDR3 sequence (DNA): TGTGCCAGCAGCTTAGGAGGGGGGCGTAACCAGCCCCAGCATTTT.

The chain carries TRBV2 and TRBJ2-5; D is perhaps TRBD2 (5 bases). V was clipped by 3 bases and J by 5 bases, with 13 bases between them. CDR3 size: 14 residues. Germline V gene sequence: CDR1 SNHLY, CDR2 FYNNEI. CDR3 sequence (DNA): TGTGCCAGCAGTGATTGGGCTAGCCGTGAGACCCAGTACTTC. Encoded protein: CASSDWASRETQYF.

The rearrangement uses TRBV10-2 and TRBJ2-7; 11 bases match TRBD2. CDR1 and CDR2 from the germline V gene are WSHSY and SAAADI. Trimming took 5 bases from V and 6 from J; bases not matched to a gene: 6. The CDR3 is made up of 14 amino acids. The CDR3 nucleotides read TGCGCCAGCAGTACTACTAGCGGGAGCGTCGAGCAGTACTTC. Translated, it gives CASSTTSGSVEQYF.

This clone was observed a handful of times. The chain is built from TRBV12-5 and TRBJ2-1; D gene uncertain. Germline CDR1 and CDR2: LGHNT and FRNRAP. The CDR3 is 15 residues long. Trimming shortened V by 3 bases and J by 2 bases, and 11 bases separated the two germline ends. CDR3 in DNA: TGTGCTAGTGGTTTTTCCCAGCCCCCCTACAATGAGCAGTTCTTC. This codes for CASGFSQPPYNEQFF.

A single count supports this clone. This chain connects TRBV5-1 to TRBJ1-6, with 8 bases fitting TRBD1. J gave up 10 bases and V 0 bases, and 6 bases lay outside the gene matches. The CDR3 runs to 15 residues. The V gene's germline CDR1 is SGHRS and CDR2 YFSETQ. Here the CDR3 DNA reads TGCGCCAGCAGCTTGGGGACAGGGCTGGACTCACCCCTCCACTTT. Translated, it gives CASSLGTGLDSPLHF.

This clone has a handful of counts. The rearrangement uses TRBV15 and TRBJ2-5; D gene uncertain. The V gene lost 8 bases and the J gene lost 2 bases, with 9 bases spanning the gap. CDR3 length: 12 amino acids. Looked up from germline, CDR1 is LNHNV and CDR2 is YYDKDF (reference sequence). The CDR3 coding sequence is TGTGCCACCGCTTCCAGACAAGAGACCCAGTACTTC. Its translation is CATASRQETQYF.

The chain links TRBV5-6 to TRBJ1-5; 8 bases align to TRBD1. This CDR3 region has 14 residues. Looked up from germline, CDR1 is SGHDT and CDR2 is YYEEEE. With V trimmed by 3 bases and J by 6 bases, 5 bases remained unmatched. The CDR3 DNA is TGTGCCAGCAGCTGGACAGGGTCCGGTCAGCCCCAGCATTTT. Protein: CASSWTGSGQPQHF.

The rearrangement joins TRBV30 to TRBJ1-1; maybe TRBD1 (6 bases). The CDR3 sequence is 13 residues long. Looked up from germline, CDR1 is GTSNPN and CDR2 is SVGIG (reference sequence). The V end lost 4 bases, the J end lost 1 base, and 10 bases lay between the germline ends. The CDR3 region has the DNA TGTGCCTGGAAGGGGGGGGCGAACACTGAAGCTTTCTTT. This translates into CAWKGGANTEAFF.

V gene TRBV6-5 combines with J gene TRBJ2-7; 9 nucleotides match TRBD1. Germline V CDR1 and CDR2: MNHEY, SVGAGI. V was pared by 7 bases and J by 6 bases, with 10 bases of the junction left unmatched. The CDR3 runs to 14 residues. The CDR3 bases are TGTGCCAGCACCAACGGACAGGGGCATGTCGAGCAGTACTTC. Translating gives CASTNGQGHVEQYF.

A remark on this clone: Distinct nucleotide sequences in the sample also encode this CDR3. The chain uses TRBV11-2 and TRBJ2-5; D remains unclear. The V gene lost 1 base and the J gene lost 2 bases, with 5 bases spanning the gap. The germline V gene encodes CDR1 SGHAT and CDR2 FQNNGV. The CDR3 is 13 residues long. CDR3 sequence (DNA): TGTGCCAGCAGCTTAGTAATACAAGAGACCCAGTACTTC. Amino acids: CASSLVIQETQYF.

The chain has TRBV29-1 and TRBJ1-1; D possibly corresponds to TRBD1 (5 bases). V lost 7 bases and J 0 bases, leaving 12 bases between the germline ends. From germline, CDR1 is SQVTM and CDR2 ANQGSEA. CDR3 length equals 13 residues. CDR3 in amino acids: CSAEGRMNTEAFF. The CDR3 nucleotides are TGCAGCGCCGAGGGGCGGATGAACACTGAAGCTTTCTTT. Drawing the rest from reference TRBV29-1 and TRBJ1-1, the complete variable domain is SAVISQKPSRDICQRGTSLTIQCQVDSQVTMMFWYRQQPGQSLTLIATANQGSEATYESGFVIDKFPISRPNLTFSTLTVSNMSPEDSSIYLCSAEGRMNTEAFFGQGTRLTVV.

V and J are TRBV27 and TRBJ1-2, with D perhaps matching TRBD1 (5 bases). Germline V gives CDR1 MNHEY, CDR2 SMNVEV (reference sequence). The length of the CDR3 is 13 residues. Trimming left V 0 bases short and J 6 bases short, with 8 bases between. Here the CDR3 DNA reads TGTGCCAGCAGTTTATCAGGGGTGAATGGCTACACCTTC. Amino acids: CASSLSGVNGYTF.

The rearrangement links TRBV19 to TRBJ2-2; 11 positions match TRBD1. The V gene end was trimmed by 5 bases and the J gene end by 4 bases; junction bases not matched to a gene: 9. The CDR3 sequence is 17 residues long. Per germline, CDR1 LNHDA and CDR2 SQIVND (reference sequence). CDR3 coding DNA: TGTGCCAGTAGTTCTACTCGGACAGGGGGCACCACCGGGGAGCTGTTTTTT. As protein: CASSSTRTGGTTGELFF.

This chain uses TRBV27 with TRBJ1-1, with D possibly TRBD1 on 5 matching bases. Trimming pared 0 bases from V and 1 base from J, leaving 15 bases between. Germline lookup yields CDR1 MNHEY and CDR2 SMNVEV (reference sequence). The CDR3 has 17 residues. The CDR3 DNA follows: TGTGCCAGCAGTTTATCGCCCTGGGGGTGGGGGAACACTGAAGCTTTCTTT. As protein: CASSLSPWGWGNTEAFF.

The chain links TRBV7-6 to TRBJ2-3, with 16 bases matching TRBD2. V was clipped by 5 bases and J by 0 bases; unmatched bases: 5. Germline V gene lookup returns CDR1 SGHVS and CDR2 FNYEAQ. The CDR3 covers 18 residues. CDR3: CASSTGLAGGVSTDTQYF. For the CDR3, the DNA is TGTGCCAGCAGCACGGGACTAGCGGGAGGGGTCAGCACAGATACGCAGTATTTT.

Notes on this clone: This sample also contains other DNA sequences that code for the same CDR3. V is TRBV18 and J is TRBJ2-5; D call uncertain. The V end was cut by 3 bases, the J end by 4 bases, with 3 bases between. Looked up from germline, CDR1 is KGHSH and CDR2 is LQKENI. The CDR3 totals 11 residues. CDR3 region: CASSPGETQYF. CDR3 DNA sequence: TGTGCCAGCTCACCGGGAGAGACCCAGTACTTC.

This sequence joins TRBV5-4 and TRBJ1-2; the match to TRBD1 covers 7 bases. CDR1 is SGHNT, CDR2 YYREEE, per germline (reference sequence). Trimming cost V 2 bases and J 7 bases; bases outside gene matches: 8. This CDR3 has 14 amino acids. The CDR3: CASSFVDREGGYTF. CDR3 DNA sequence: TGTGCCAGCAGCTTTGTAGACAGGGAGGGTGGCTACACCTTC.

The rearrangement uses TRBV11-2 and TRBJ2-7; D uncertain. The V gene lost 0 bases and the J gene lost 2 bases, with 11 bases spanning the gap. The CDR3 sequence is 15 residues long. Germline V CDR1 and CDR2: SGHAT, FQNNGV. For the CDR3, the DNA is TGTGCCAGCAGCTTAGATCCCGGACCGACCTACGAGCAGTACTTC. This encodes CASSLDPGPTYEQYF.

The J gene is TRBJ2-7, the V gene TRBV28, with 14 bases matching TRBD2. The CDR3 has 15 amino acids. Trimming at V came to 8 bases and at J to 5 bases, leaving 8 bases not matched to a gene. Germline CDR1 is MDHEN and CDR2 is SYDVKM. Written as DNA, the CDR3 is TGTGCCAGCCATTCTGGGACTAGCGGGGGTCACGAGCAGTACTTC. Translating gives CASHSGTSGGHEQYF.

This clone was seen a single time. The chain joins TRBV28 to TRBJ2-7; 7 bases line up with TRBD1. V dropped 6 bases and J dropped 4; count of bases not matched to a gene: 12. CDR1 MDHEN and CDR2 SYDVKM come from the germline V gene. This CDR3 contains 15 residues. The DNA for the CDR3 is TGTGCCAGCAGGCCGGCAGGGGGTTTTACGTACGAGCAGTACTTC. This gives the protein CASRPAGGFTYEQYF.

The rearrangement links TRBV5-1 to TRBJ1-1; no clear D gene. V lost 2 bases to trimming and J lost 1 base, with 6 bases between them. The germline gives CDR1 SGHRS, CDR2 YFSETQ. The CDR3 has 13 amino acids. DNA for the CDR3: TGCGCCAGCAGCTTTGAGGGGAACACTGAAGCTTTCTTT. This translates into CASSFEGNTEAFF.

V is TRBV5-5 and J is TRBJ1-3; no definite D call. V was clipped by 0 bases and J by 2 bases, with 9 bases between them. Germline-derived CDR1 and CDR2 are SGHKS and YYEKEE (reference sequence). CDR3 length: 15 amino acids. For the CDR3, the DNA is TGTGCCAGCAGCTTGGCCGCGGCTACTGGAAACACCATATATTTT. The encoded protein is CASSLAAATGNTIYF. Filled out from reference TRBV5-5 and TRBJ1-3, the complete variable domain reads DAGVTQSPTHLIKTRGQQVTLRCSPISGHKSVSWYQQVLGQGPQFIFQYYEKEERGRGNFPDRFSARQFPNYSSELNVNALLLGDSALYLCASSLAAATGNTIYFGEGSWLTVV.